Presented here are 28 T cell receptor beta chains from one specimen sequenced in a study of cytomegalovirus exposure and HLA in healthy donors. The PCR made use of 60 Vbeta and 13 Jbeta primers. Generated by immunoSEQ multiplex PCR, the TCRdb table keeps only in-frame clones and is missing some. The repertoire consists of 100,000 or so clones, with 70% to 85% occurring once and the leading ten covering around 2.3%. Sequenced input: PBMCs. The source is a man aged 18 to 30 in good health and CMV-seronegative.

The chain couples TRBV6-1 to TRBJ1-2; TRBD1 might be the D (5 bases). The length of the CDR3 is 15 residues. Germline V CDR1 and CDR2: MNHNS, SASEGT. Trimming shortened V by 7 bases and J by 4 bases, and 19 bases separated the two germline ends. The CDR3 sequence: CASIGEGLETYGYTF. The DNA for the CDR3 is TGTGCCAGCATCGGGGAGGGGCTAGAAACCTATGGCTACACCTTC.

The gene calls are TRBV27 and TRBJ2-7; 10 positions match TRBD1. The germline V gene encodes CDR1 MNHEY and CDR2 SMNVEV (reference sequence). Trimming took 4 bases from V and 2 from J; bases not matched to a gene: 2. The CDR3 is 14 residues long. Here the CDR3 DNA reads TGTGCCAGCAGTTACGGGACAGGGGCCTACGAGCAGTACTTC. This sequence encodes CASSYGTGAYEQYF.

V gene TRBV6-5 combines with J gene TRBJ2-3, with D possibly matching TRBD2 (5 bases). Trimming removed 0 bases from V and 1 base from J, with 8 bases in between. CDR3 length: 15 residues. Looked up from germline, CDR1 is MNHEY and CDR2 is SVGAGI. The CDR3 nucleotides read TGTGCCAGCAGTTACTCGAGGGCCGGCACAGATACGCAGTATTTT. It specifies CASSYSRAGTDTQYF.

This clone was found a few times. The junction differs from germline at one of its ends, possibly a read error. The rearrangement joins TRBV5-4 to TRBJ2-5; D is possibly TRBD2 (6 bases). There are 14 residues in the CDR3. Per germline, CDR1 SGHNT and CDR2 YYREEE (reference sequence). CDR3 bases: TGTGCCAGCAGCTCAGGGAGGAACCAGGAGACCCAGTACTTC. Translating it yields CASSSGRNQETQYF.

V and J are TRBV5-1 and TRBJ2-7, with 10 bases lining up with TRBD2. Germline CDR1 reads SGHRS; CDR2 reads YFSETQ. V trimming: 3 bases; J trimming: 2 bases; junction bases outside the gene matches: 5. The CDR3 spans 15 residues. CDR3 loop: CASSSGLAAAYEQYF. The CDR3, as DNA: TGCGCCAGCAGCTCAGGACTAGCGGCGGCCTACGAGCAGTACTTC.

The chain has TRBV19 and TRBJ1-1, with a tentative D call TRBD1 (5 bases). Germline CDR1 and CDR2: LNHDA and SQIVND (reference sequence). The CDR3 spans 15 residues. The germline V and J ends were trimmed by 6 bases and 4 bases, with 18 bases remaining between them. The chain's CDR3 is CASRTPSGGTTEAFF. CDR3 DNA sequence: TGTGCCAGTAGGACCCCCTCCGGGGGGACCACTGAAGCTTTCTTT. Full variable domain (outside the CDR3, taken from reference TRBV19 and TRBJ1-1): DGGITQSPKYLFRKEGQNVTLSCEQNLNHDAMYWYRQDPGQGLRLIYYSQIVNDFQKGDIAEGYSVSREKKESFPLTVTSAQKNPTAFYLCASRTPSGGTTEAFFGQGTRLTVV.

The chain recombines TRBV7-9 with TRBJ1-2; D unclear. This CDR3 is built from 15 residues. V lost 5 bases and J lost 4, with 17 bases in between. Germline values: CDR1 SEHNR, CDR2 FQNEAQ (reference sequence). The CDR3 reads CASSPLGSVFYGYTF. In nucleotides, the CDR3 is TGTGCCAGCAGCCCGCTGGGGAGCGTCTTCTATGGCTACACCTTC.

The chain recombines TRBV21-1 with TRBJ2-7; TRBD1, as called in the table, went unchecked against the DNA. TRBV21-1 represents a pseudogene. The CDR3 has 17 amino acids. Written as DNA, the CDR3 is TGTGCCAGCAGCAAAGGGACAGGTCAACGGCAAGCCTACGAGCAGTACTTC. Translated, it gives CASSKGTGQRQAYEQYF.

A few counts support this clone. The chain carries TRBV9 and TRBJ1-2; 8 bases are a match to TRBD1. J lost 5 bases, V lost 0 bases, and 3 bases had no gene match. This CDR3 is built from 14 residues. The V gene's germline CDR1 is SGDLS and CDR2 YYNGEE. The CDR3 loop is CASSVATGGYGYTF. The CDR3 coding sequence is TGTGCCAGCAGCGTAGCTACAGGGGGGTATGGCTACACCTTC.

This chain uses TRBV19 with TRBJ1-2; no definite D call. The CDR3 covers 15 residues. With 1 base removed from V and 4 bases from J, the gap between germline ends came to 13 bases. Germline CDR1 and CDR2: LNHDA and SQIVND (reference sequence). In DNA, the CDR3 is TGTGCCAGTAGTATAGCCACGTCTGCCGGCTATGGCTACACCTTC. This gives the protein CASSIATSAGYGYTF.

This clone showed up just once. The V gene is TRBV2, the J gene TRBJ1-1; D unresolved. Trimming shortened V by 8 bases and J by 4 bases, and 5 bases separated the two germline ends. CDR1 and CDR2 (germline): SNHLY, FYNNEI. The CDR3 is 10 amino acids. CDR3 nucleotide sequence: TGTGCCAGCGGAGGCACTGAAGCTTTCTTT. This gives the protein CASGGTEAFF.

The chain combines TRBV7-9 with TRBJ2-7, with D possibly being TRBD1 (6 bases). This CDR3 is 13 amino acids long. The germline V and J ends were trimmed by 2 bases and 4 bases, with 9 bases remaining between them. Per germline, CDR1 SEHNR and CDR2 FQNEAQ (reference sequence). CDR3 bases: TGTGCCAGCAGCTTAACAGGGAATTACGAGCAGTACTTC. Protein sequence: CASSLTGNYEQYF.

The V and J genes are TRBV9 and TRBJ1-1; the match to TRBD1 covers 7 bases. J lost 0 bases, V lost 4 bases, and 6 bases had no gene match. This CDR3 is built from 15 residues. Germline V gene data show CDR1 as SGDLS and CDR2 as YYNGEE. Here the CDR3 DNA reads TGTGCCAGCAGCCGGGGGGGACAGCTGAACACTGAAGCTTTCTTT. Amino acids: CASSRGGQLNTEAFF.

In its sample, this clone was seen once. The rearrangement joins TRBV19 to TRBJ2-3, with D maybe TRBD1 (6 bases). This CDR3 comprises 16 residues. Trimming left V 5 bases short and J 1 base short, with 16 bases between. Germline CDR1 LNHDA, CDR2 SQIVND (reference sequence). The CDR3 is CASSPTGTTRTDTQYF. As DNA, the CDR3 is TGTGCCAGTAGTCCTACAGGGACCACCCGCACAGATACGCAGTATTTT.

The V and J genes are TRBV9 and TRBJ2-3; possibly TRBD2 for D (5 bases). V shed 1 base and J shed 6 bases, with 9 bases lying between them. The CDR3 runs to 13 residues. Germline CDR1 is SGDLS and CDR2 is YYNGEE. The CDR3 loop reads CASSVLAWDTQYF. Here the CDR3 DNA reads TGTGCCAGCAGCGTACTAGCCTGGGATACGCAGTATTTT.

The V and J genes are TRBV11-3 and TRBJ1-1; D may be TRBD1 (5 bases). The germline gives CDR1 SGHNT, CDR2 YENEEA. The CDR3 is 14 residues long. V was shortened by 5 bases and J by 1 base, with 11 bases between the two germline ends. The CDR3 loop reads CASSRGLRNTEAFF. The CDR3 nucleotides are TGTGCCAGCAGCCGGGGACTTAGGAACACTGAAGCTTTCTTT.

The CDR3 nucleotides read TGTGCCAGCAGCACGAGGGGGGGCGATGGCTACACCTTC. It is translated as CASSTRGGDGYTF. The rearrangement joins TRBV6-1 to TRBJ1-2, with D perhaps TRBD1 (6 bases). This CDR3 region has 13 residues. The germline V gene encodes CDR1 MNHNS and CDR2 SASEGT. V was shortened by 6 bases and J by 6 bases, with 14 bases between the two germline ends.

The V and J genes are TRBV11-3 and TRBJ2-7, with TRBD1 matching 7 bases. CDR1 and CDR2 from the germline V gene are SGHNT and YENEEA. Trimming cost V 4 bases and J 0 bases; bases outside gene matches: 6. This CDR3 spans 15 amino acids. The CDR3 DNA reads TGTGCCAGCAGCTCTGGTGCAGGGGGCTCCTACGAGCAGTACTTC. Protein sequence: CASSSGAGGSYEQYF.

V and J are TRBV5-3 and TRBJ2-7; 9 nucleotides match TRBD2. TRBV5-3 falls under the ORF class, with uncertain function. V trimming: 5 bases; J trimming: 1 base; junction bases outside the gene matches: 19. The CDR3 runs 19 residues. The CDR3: CARRLSGGRAFVFSYEQYF. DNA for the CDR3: TGTGCCAGAAGACTGTCAGGCGGGAGGGCCTTTGTATTTTCCTACGAGCAGTACTTC.

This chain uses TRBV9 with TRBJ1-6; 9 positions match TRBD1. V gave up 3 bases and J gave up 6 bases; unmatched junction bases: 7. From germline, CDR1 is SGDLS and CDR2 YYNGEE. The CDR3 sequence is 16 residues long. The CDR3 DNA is TGTGCCAGCAGCGCCAAACAGGGGGCGGGTAATTCACCCCTCCACTTT. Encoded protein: CASSAKQGAGNSPLHF.

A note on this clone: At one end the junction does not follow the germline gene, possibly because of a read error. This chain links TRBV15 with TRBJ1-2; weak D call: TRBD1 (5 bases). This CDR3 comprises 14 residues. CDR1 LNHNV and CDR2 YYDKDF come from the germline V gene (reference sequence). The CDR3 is CATSPRSGVHGYAF. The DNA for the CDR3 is TGTGCCACCAGCCCTAGGTCGGGGGTCCATGGCTACGCCTTC.

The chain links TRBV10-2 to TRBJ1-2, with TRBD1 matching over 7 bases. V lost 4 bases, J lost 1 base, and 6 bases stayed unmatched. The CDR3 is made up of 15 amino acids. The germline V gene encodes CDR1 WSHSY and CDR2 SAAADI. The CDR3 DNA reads TGCGCCAGCAGTGCGGGACAGAACAATAACTATGGCTACACCTTC. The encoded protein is CASSAGQNNNYGYTF.

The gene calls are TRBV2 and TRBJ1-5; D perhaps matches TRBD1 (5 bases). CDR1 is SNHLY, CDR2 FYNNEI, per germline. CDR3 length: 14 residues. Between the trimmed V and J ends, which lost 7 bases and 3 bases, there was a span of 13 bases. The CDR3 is CASTEEGYNQPQHF. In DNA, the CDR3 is TGTGCCAGCACCGAGGAGGGGTACAATCAGCCCCAGCATTTT.

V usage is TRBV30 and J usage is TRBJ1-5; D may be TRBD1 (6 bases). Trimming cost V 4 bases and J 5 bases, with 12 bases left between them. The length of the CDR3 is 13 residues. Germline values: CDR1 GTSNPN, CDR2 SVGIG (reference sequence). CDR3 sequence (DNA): TGTGCCTGGAAAGAAGGGGGAGATCAGCCCCAGCATTTT. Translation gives CAWKEGGDQPQHF.

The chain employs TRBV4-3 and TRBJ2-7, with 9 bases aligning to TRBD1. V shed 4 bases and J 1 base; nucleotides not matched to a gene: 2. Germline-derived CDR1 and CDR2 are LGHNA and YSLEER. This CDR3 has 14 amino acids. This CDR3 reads CASSPGTGSYEQYF. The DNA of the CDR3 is TGCGCCAGCAGCCCAGGGACAGGGTCCTACGAGCAGTACTTC.

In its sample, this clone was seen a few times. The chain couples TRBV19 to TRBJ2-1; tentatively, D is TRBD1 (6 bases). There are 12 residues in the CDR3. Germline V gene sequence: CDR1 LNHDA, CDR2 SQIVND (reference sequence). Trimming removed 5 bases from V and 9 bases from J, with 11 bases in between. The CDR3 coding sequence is TGTGCCAGTAGTTCACAGGGATCTGAGCAGTTCTTC. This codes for CASSSQGSEQFF.

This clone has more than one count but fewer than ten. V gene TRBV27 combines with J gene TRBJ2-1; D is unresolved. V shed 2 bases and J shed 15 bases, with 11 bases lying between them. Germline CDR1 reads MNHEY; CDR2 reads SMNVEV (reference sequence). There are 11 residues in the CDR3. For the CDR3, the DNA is TGTGCCAGCAGTTTAGGAGTATATCGGTTCTTC. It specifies CASSLGVYRFF.

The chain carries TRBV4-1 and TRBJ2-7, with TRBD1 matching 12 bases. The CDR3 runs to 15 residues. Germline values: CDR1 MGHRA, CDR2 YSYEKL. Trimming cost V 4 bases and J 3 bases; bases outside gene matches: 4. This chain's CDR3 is CASSRDRGRIYEQYF. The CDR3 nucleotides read TGCGCCAGCAGCCGGGACAGGGGGCGCATCTACGAGCAGTACTTC.